A single sample is the source of the 18 T cell receptor beta chains below, sequenced in a study of blood T cell repertoires in COVID-19. Assay: immunoSEQ multiplex PCR; the TCRdb copy retains only in-frame clones and omits some. Of some 300,000 clones listed, about 87% were seen once; the top ten hold roughly 6.1%. The sequencing input was peripheral blood. All receptors come from a woman between 45 and 60 years old with COVID-19, enrolled during active disease.

This chain joins TRBV19 and TRBJ1-1; D unresolved. Germline V gives CDR1 LNHDA, CDR2 SQIVND (reference sequence). The CDR3 is 15 residues long. V was pared by 4 bases and J by 11 bases, with 23 bases between. CDR3 sequence (DNA): TGTGCCAGTAGTAAGGATCGGGGTTGGGAGGTGCACGCTTTCTTT. It codes for CASSKDRGWEVHAFF.

The rearrangement uses TRBV5-1 and TRBJ1-1, with 7 bases aligning to TRBD1. The germline CDR1 and CDR2 sequences are SGHRS and YFSETQ. This CDR3 comprises 18 residues. V trimming: 6 bases; J trimming: 4 bases; junction bases outside the gene matches: 21. The chain's CDR3 is CASTSRSQSTGLVTEAFF. The CDR3 DNA is TGCGCCAGCACCTCCCGCTCACAATCGACAGGGCTCGTCACTGAAGCTTTCTTT.

This rearrangement joins TRBV6-2 or TRBV6-3 to TRBJ1-5, with 11 bases aligning to TRBD1. Germline V gene data show CDR1 as MNHEY and CDR2 as SVGEGT. The CDR3 extends over 16 amino acids. Trimming took 5 bases from V and 5 from J; bases not matched to a gene: 8. The CDR3 DNA reads TGTGCCAGCAGTACCCACGGGACAGGGGGTTATCAGCCCCAGCATTTT. This encodes CASSTHGTGGYQPQHF.

The genes are TRBV27 and TRBJ2-3; a possible D gene is TRBD2 (5 bases). Trimming took off 4 bases at V and 1 base at J, with 12 bases between the two ends. Germline V CDR1 and CDR2: MNHEY, SMNVEV (reference sequence). This CDR3 has 15 residues. The CDR3 nucleotides read TGTGCCAGCAGTTCGGACTTAAAGGGCACAGATACGCAGTATTTT. Translation: CASSSDLKGTDTQYF.

The rearrangement joins TRBV19 to TRBJ2-7; 13 bases align to TRBD2. The length of the CDR3 is 17 residues. CDR1 LNHDA and CDR2 SQIVND come from the germline V gene (reference sequence). J gave up 0 bases and V 5 bases, and 7 bases lay outside the gene matches. In DNA, the CDR3 is TGTGCCAGTAGTTCCTGGACTAGCGGGAGAACCTCCTACGAGCAGTACTTC. Encoded protein: CASSSWTSGRTSYEQYF.

The rearrangement joins TRBV18 to TRBJ1-2; unclear D gene. The CDR3 sequence is 17 residues long. Germline V gene sequence: CDR1 KGHSH, CDR2 LQKENI. V gave up 3 bases and J gave up 8 bases, with 25 bases separating them. The CDR3 coding sequence is TGTGCCAGCTCACCCGGGTATGAGTTGGCAGGAGGAGCGGGCTACACCTTC. Its translation is CASSPGYELAGGAGYTF.

V is TRBV6-5 and J is TRBJ2-1; D uncertain. CDR3 length: 14 residues. CDR1 is MNHEY and CDR2 is SVGAGI in the germline V gene. V was trimmed by 0 bases and J by 5 bases, leaving 8 bases between them. In DNA form, the CDR3 reads TGTGCCAGCAGTTACTCTAACGGTGACAATGAGCAGTTCTTC. Amino acid sequence: CASSYSNGDNEQFF.

The V gene is TRBV10-3, the J gene TRBJ2-5; D perhaps matches TRBD2 (5 bases). This CDR3 is 20 amino acids long. Trimming took off 0 bases at V and 5 bases at J, with 28 bases between the two ends. The germline gives CDR1 ENHRY, CDR2 SYGVKD. CDR3 nucleotide sequence: TGTGCCATCAGTGAGTCTCTTTCTAACCTTCAAGGCCGCCGAGGGGAGACCCAGTACTTC. Its protein is CAISESLSNLQGRRGETQYF.

V usage is TRBV7-3 and J usage is TRBJ2-5, with 10 bases fitting TRBD1. The CDR3 extends over 16 amino acids. CDR1 is SGHTA, CDR2 FQGTGA, per germline. The ends lost 3 bases at V and 5 bases at J; junction bases unmatched: 9. CDR3: CASSFSGTGDGETQYF. Here the CDR3 DNA reads TGTGCCAGCAGCTTCTCCGGGACAGGGGATGGGGAGACCCAGTACTTC.

The CDR3 region has the DNA TGTGCCAGCGGCTCTGGGACACCTTCCTACAATGAGCAGTTCTTC. Its translation is CASGSGTPSYNEQFF. The chain uses TRBV11-2 and TRBJ2-1, with D maybe TRBD1 (6 bases). The CDR3 sequence is 15 residues long. V shed 8 bases and J shed 1 base, with 15 bases lying between them. The germline V gene encodes CDR1 SGHAT and CDR2 FQNNGV.

This clone was counted a few times. V is TRBV27 and J is TRBJ1-5, with D maybe TRBD1 (6 bases). Germline V gives CDR1 MNHEY, CDR2 SMNVEV (reference sequence). This CDR3 contains 13 residues. V lost 11 bases, J lost 4 bases, and 15 bases lay in between. The CDR3 protein is CAGTGPGNQPQHF. In DNA form, the CDR3 reads TGTGCCGGTACAGGGCCGGGGAATCAGCCCCAGCATTTT.

This chain joins TRBV6-2 or TRBV6-3 and TRBJ1-2, with 7 positions matching TRBD1. The V gene end was trimmed by 6 bases and the J gene end by 5 bases; junction bases not matched to a gene: 12. The CDR3 contains 15 residues. Germline-derived CDR1 and CDR2 are MNHEY and SVGEGT. Here the CDR3 reads CASSLTEGALYGYTF. In nucleotides, the CDR3 is TGTGCCAGCAGCTTGACAGAGGGGGCCTTGTATGGCTACACCTTC.

The genes are TRBV6-2 or TRBV6-3 and TRBJ1-2; D unresolved. This CDR3 is 12 amino acids long. CDR1 and CDR2 from the germline V gene are MNHEY and SVGEGT. Trimming cost V 5 bases and J 5 bases, with 9 bases left between them. CDR3 loop: CASSREVYGYTF. The DNA of the CDR3 is TGTGCCAGCAGTCGGGAGGTTTATGGCTACACCTTC.

The chain carries TRBV7-6 and TRBJ2-2; 8 nucleotides agree with TRBD2. Germline V gene lookup returns CDR1 SGHVS and CDR2 FNYEAQ. This CDR3 is 17 amino acids long. J lost 1 base, V lost 5 bases, and 9 bases had no gene match. This CDR3 is CASSPVPAGGNTGELFF. DNA of the CDR3: TGTGCCAGCAGCCCTGTTCCGGCGGGAGGGAACACCGGGGAGCTGTTTTTT.

This rearrangement joins TRBV24-1 to TRBJ2-7; D is possibly TRBD1 (6 bases). Per germline, CDR1 KGHDR and CDR2 SFDVKD. V lost 0 bases and J lost 7, with 18 bases in between. The CDR3 runs 16 residues. CDR3 sequence reads: CATSDLPGAGSGEQYF. CDR3 in DNA: TGTGCCACCAGTGATTTGCCAGGGGCTGGATCTGGAGAGCAGTACTTC.

This rearrangement joins TRBV20-1 to TRBJ2-7; 9 bases align to TRBD2. In germline, CDR1 is DFQATT, CDR2 SNEGSKA (reference sequence). The CDR3 is made up of 14 amino acids. The J segment lost 4 bases and the V segment lost 3 bases, leaving 7 bases of the junction unmatched. CDR3 sequence reads: CSASWREGHYEQYF. CDR3 nucleotide sequence: TGCAGTGCTAGTTGGCGGGAGGGCCATTACGAGCAGTACTTC.

This sequence joins TRBV3-1 (or the pseudogene TRBV3-2) and TRBJ1-3; D is undetermined. The germline V gene has CDR1 LGHDT and CDR2 YNNKEL (reference sequence). V shed 3 bases and J shed 4 bases, with 7 bases lying between them. This CDR3 has 13 amino acids. The CDR3 DNA sequence: TGTGCCAGCAGCCAGACTGAAGGAAACACCATATATTTT. Protein product: CASSQTEGNTIYF.

The genes are TRBV18 and TRBJ1-2; 8 bases line up with TRBD1. This CDR3 is 15 amino acids long. The V segment lost 3 bases and the J segment 3 bases; nucleotides outside the gene matches: 6. Per germline, CDR1 KGHSH and CDR2 LQKENI. The CDR3 reads CASSPGDRLHYGYTF. DNA of the CDR3: TGTGCCAGCTCACCGGGGGACAGGCTTCACTATGGCTACACCTTC.